This TCR beta chain was sequenced during a study of early T cells in non-severe SARS-CoV-2 infection. As part of library construction, unique molecular identifiers were attached to individual cDNA molecules. TCRdb itself ran the 5' RACE reads through MiXCR, one entry per CDR3 protein. The repertoire includes about 58,000 distinct CDR3 sequences, around 11% of them detected once, and about 1.2% sits in the top ten. This clonotype was counted many times. Germline lookup yields CDR1 SEHNR and CDR2 FQNEAQ (reference sequence). Between the trimmed V and J ends, which lost 9 bases and 5 bases, there was a span of 13 bases. The CDR3 is 13 amino acids.

The receptor was derived from an adult who was a healthcare worker with PCR-confirmed SARS-CoV-2 infection or an uninfected control (not recorded which). The donor label of this sample is uncertain. The sample consisted of whole blood, taken at baseline. The chain uses TRBV7-9 and TRBJ2-2; no firm D call. The CDR3 DNA follows: TGTGCCAGGGATCGCACGTCAACCGGGGAGCTGTTTTTT. Translation gives CARDRTSTGELFF.